This TCR beta chain was documented in a study of CXCR3-negative and CXCR3-positive naive CD8 T cells. Broader study findings: Both of the naive subsets showed about the same high diversity, but memory CD8+ cells had much less. Naive subsets showed comparable surface CD5, and TCR interaction strength was also inferred from TRB CDR3 physicochemistry.

As to this clonotype: Its antigen is as yet unknown.

Per the germline V gene, CDR1 is MNHEY and CDR2 is SVGEGT. CDR3 length: 18 residues. Preparation of TRB cDNA libraries relied on 5' RACE carrying UMI labels. Reprocessing the 5' RACE reads, TCRdb reports a single entry for every CDR3 protein and omits DNA. Recorded for this sample: about 62,000 distinct CDR3 sequences. The sequence was collected from a human donor in good health. Some clones in this sample may be carry-over from other donors' samples. Sequences were obtained from naive CXCR3- CD8+ T cells from blood. This sample's subset: CD45RO-CCR7+CD27+CD95- naive CD8+ T cells lacking CXCR3 (TNR3-). The rearrangement joins TRBV6-2 or TRBV6-3 to TRBJ2-7; TCRdb designates TRBD1, a call that cannot be tested without DNA. The CDR3 loop reads CASSYFLRNTRPSYEQYF.